This note documents a single T cell receptor (beta chain) sequence. The antigen it recognizes is unknown. Base quality data are lacking; no much larger clone is found one base away. The CDR3 regions of human TCRbeta chains were analyzed by immunosequencing. The authors' pipeline ran thus. TCRs in the repertoires were compared against a reference library of SARS-CoV-2-specific TCRs that had been generated with the MIRA antigen-specificity platform. Breadth meant the fraction of unique TCRs that were SARS-CoV-2-associated, whereas depth meant the fraction of total T cells that were SARS-CoV-2-associated. Using the MIRA data, each spike-specific TCR was assigned both to the spike region to which the TCR was reactive and to a CD4 or CD8 class. Log10-transformed breadth and depth values were compared by one-way ANOVA with Sidak's multiple comparisons tests. TCRdb carries this immuneACCESS record with in-frame sequences only. Its versions omit some clonotypes, under half of them owing to an unresolved V gene in the studies checked, with the rest unexplained. V, J and clone size are taken as reported in that table, and D and trimming were inferred from the DNA itself. The sample records just under 95,000 clones, 70% to 90% of which are singletons. Less than 15% of the sample rests with the top ten.

The time point label corresponds to: baseline before first vaccination. The vaccinee samples were drawn from two UK trials, COV001 and COV002, one of which was a single-blind randomized controlled phase 2/3 trial testing AZD1222 (ChAdOx1 nCoV-19) in healthy adults. For TCRbeta chain sequencing, PBMC samples were collected from trial participants at day 0 and at day 28 after the second dose. The germline V gene gives CDR1 as SNHLY and CDR2 as FYNNEI. The CDR3 covers 11 residues, taking in both the cysteine and the phenylalanine. Only the CDR3 DNA stays, 33 bases, in frame from base 1. V lost 4 bases and J lost 5 bases; the stretch between them is 5 bases long. This sample is drawn from a study of T cell responses to AZD1222 COVID-19 vaccine listed by TCRdb under 2021. General notes on the study: AZD1222 recipients given second doses at about 4 weeks or at about 12 weeks were pooled, since spike-specific TCR depth and breadth were not found to differ between the two schedules. TCR sequencing covered approximately 230 trial participants: 200 to 220 given two doses of AZD1222 and around 25 given two doses of MenACWY control vaccine. Trial participants were enrolled by age into 18-55, 56-69 and 70-plus year subgroups, with approximately 160, 26 and 62 TCR-sequenced participants respectively.

Summary of the overall study and its limitations: Participants were mostly white British and included more females than males, and it was suggested by the authors that clonal diversity may have been underestimated. Because no samples from the day 14 peak response were available, repertoires could be characterized only after the peak T cell response. Reportedly, almost half of the unique spike-specific TCRs recognized epitopes lying outside the regions that are mutated in the B.1.351 and B.1.1.7 variants. Only five or six AZD1222 recipients were SARS-CoV-2 seropositive at baseline, limiting conclusions about previously exposed vaccinees. A significant rise in spike-specific TCR breadth and depth was observed after two AZD1222 doses relative to day 0 and relative to MenACWY recipients. In the small 56-69-year group, the increase in depth fell short of significance, most likely because of low power. CD4 TCRs associated with the vaccine covered the entire spike protein, and the dominant responses were in regions 160-218 and 743-854.

The chain employs TRBV2 and TRBJ1-1; the D gene assignment is ambiguous. This receptor was taken from an adult in good health. The sequenced sample was peripheral blood, obtained on day 0 of AZD1222 vaccination. The DNA sequence follows: TGTGCCAGCAGTGCACAGACTGAAGCTTTCTTT. It encodes CASSAQTEAFF.